The clone carrying this TCR beta chain was observed a handful of times. The antigen remains unidentified. The entry originates in a study of identical twins. Study-level results: In monozygotic twins, models underestimated the sharing of out-of-frame TCR alpha. Insertion counts were lower in abundant cord blood beta clonotypes, a trend that memory repertoires did not show. For zero-insertion analyses, partial confounding could come from invariant MAIT and iNKT cells.

Trimming removed 6 bases from V and 2 bases from J, with 14 bases in between. Germline assignment: CDR1 MNHEY and CDR2 SMNVEV (reference sequence). The CDR3 runs 14 residues. Each CDR3 protein is one row after TCRdb ran MiXCR on the 5' RACE reads. Among 1.5 million to 2 million distinct CDR3 sequences listed, roughly a third were seen once. All donors were healthy Caucasians. This chain uses TRBV27 with TRBJ2-7; unclear D gene. The clonotype was recovered from a newborn girl in good health. The source material was cord blood. CDR3 sequence (DNA): TGTGCCAGCAGAATAGGTTTGGGGACCTACGAGCAGTACTTC. Its translation is CASRIGLGTYEQYF.